The 22 T cell receptor beta chains in this list originate from one sample, sequenced in a study of cytomegalovirus exposure and HLA in healthy donors (dated by TCRdb to about 2017). Libraries came from the immunoSEQ multiplex PCR assay. The multiplex PCR relied on a mix of 60 forward primers for TCR Vbeta segments and 13 reverse primers for TCR Jbeta segments. The table comes from immuneACCESS by way of TCRdb, which keeps in-frame sequences with V and J called. Part of the clones is missing from these tables; in studies checked, under half for an unresolved V gene and the rest for unknown reasons. The sample contains about 130,000 clones, around 83% of them found a single time. The ten largest make up 1% to 1.5% of the sample. The sequenced sample consisted of PBMCs. The receptors shown here come from a girl aged 2 to 10 in good health and CMV-seronegative.

The chain couples TRBV19 to TRBJ1-2, with D unclear. V dropped 6 bases and J dropped 6 bases, with 14 bases sitting between them. The CDR3 extends over 13 amino acids. CDR1 is LNHDA, CDR2 SQIVND, per germline (reference sequence). This CDR3 reads CASRVGIGNGYTF. The CDR3 DNA follows: TGTGCCAGTAGGGTTGGGATCGGGAATGGCTACACCTTC.

The rearrangement joins TRBV7-2 to TRBJ2-5, with TRBD1 matching over 8 bases. The V gene's germline CDR1 is SGHTA and CDR2 FQGNSA. The J segment lost 5 bases and the V segment lost 4 bases, leaving 6 bases of the junction unmatched. This CDR3 spans 14 amino acids. The DNA of the CDR3 is TGTGCCAGCAGCTCACGGACAGGGAGGGAGACCCAGTACTTC. This codes for CASSSRTGRETQYF.

This clone was found once. The CDR3 region has the DNA TGTGCCAGCAGTTTAAGGGGCGCTAACACCGGGGAGCTGTTTTTT. Its protein is CASSLRGANTGELFF. V and J are TRBV27 and TRBJ2-2; D perhaps matches TRBD1 (5 bases). CDR3 length: 15 residues. Trimming removed 2 bases from V and 2 bases from J, with 9 bases in between. CDR1 and CDR2 from the germline V gene are MNHEY and SMNVEV (reference sequence).

Regarding this clone: One junction end disagrees with the germline gene, perhaps due to a read error. The chain links TRBV7-2 to TRBJ2-7; 7 bases are a match to TRBD1. Per the germline V gene, CDR1 is SGHTA and CDR2 is FQGNSA. This CDR3 has 13 residues. The CDR3 reads CASSSDRAGEQHF. The CDR3 nucleotides are TGTGCCAGCAGCTCCGACAGGGCCGGGGAGCAGCACTTC.

The V gene is TRBV4-2, the J gene TRBJ1-5; 9 bases agree with TRBD1. This CDR3 comprises 14 residues. Germline-derived CDR1 and CDR2 are LGHNA and YNFKEQ. After removal of 4 bases from V and 4 bases from J, the junction contained 2 bases not matched to a gene. The CDR3 bases are TGTGCCAGCAGCCTCGGGACAGGGAATCAGCCCCAGCATTTT. Encoded protein: CASSLGTGNQPQHF.

The rearrangement joins TRBV21-1 to TRBJ1-4; TRBD1 is the table's D call, not checked against the DNA. TRBV21-1 represents a pseudogene. The CDR3 contains 14 residues. This chain's CDR3 is CASPSRQGNEKLFF. For the CDR3, the DNA is TGTGCCAGCCCCTCCAGGCAGGGGAATGAAAAACTGTTTTTT.

This clone was found once. At one end the junction does not follow the germline gene, possibly because of a read error. This sequence joins TRBV7-7 and TRBJ2-5; no firm D call. CDR3 length equals 15 residues. CDR1 SSHAT and CDR2 FNYEAQ come from the germline V gene (reference sequence). CDR3 nucleotides: TGTGCTAGCAGCTTGGGTCTCCCCGAAGCGGAGACCCAGTACTTC. As protein: CASSLGLPEAETQYF.

The J gene is TRBJ2-1, the V gene TRBV7-6; perhaps TRBD2 as D (7 bases). CDR1 is SGHVS, CDR2 FNYEAQ, per germline. The V and J ends lost 0 bases and 5 bases respectively, with 20 bases between them. The CDR3 covers 18 residues. CDR3 DNA sequence: TGTGCCAGCAGCTTAGCGCTAACTGGGGGGGGGCGCCACAATGAGCAGTTCTTC. Its translation is CASSLALTGGGRHNEQFF.

The chain couples TRBV7-9 to TRBJ2-3; no clear D. Germline CDR1 is SEHNR and CDR2 is FQNEAQ (reference sequence). There are 15 residues in the CDR3. V shed 1 base and J shed 2 bases, with 10 bases lying between them. DNA for the CDR3: TGTGCCAGCAGCTTAGTAGACGGGTACACAGATACGCAGTATTTT. It encodes CASSLVDGYTDTQYF.

The chain carries TRBV9 and TRBJ2-3; TRBD2 aligns across 13 bases. Per the germline V gene, CDR1 is SGDLS and CDR2 is YYNGEE. This CDR3 has 16 residues. Trimming removed 4 bases from V and 4 bases from J; junction bases left unmatched: 6. The chain's CDR3 is CASSSRLAGGSDTQYF. The CDR3 nucleotides read TGTGCCAGCAGCTCCAGACTAGCGGGGGGCTCAGATACGCAGTATTTT.

The rearrangement links TRBV6-5 to TRBJ2-7; D gene uncertain. Deletions cut 0 bases from V and 4 bases from J, with 10 bases between. This CDR3 contains 14 residues. CDR1 MNHEY and CDR2 SVGAGI come from the germline V gene. The CDR3 region has the DNA TGTGCCAGCAGTTACTCGGTGTCGGGTTACGAGCAGTACTTC. This gives the protein CASSYSVSGYEQYF.

The chain joins TRBV7-2 to TRBJ2-5, with 10 nucleotides matching TRBD2. Losses at the gene ends were 2 bases for V and 4 bases for J; bases not matched to a gene: 4. The CDR3 is made up of 15 amino acids. CDR1 is SGHTA, CDR2 FQGNSA, per germline. CDR3 loop: CASSLSGGAAETQYF. The CDR3 bases are TGTGCCAGCAGCTTAAGCGGGGGGGCTGCAGAGACCCAGTACTTC.

V gene TRBV27 combines with J gene TRBJ2-5; the D is unclear. CDR1 MNHEY and CDR2 SMNVEV come from the germline V gene (reference sequence). The ends were cut back, 4 bases at V and 7 bases at J, with 7 bases in the middle. This CDR3 is built from 11 residues. CDR3 coding DNA: TGTGCCAGCAGTTCCAGTGGGACCCAGTACTTC. The encoded protein is CASSSSGTQYF.

CDR3 sequence: CASSLLALITDTQYF. The CDR3 DNA sequence: TGTGCCAGCAGCTTGCTAGCGCTTATCACAGATACGCAGTATTTT. V and J are TRBV7-6 and TRBJ2-3; tentative D call: TRBD2 (6 bases). CDR3 size: 15 residues. Germline-derived CDR1 and CDR2 are SGHVS and FNYEAQ. V was pared by 3 bases and J by 2 bases, with 12 bases between.

The rearrangement joins TRBV5-4 to TRBJ2-5, with D perhaps TRBD2 (6 bases). V dropped 3 bases and J dropped 5 bases, with 20 bases sitting between them. Per the germline V gene, CDR1 is SGHNT and CDR2 is YYREEE (reference sequence). The CDR3 length is 16 residues. CDR3: CASSSTGLTRSETQYF. CDR3 bases: TGTGCCAGCAGCTCCACCGGATTGACTAGGAGTGAGACCCAGTACTTC.

This clone has a single count. The V and J genes are TRBV13 and TRBJ2-7; no clear D. CDR3 length: 15 residues. Trimming pared 5 bases from V and 0 bases from J, leaving 14 bases between. Germline V lookup: CDR1 PRHDT, CDR2 FYEKMQ (reference sequence). In DNA, the CDR3 is TGTGCCAGCAGCCCAAGTGTGCGGCTCTCCTACGAGCAGTACTTC. As protein: CASSPSVRLSYEQYF. The full variable domain, rest sourced from reference TRBV13 and TRBJ2-7, is AAGVIQSPRHLIKEKRETATLKCYPIPRHDTVYWYQQGPGQDPQFLISFYEKMQSDKGSIPDRFSAQQFSDYHSELNMSSLELGDSALYFCASSPSVRLSYEQYFGPGTRLTVT.

This chain connects TRBV30 to TRBJ2-2; 7 bases fit TRBD2. The CDR3 is 13 residues long. CDR1 is GTSNPN, CDR2 SVGIG, per germline (reference sequence). V trimming: 4 bases; J trimming: 1 base; junction bases outside the gene matches: 0. The CDR3: CAWTSGNTGELFF. As DNA, the CDR3 is TGTGCCTGGACTAGCGGGAACACCGGGGAGCTGTTTTTT.

J is TRBJ1-3 and V is TRBV4-3, with D possibly TRBD1 on 5 matching bases. V lost 0 bases, J lost 3 bases, and 15 bases lay in between. Germline CDR1 reads LGHNA; CDR2 reads YSLEER. The CDR3 loop spans 17 amino acids. The DNA for the CDR3 is TGCGCCAGCAGCCAAGATATTGGGGGGGGGTTTGGAAACACCATATATTTT. Translated: CASSQDIGGGFGNTIYF.

The chain uses TRBV7-8 and TRBJ1-4; D gene unclear. V gave up 3 bases and J gave up 3 bases, with 8 bases separating them. CDR3 length: 14 residues. Germline loops: CDR1 SGHVS, CDR2 FQNEAQ. CDR3 residues: CASSFSSANEKLFF. CDR3 nucleotide sequence: TGTGCCAGCAGCTTTTCCTCAGCTAATGAAAAACTGTTTTTT.

The chain has TRBV7-2 and TRBJ2-7; 10 bases map to TRBD2. V gave up 2 bases and J gave up 4 bases; unmatched junction bases: 8. This CDR3 contains 16 residues. The germline CDR1 and CDR2 sequences are SGHTA and FQGNSA. CDR3 region: CASSLSPAGGLYEQYF. For the CDR3, the DNA is TGTGCCAGCAGCTTAAGCCCAGCGGGGGGGCTGTACGAGCAGTACTTC.

This clone was picked up a small number of times. The V and J genes are TRBV10-2 and TRBJ1-1; weak D call: TRBD1 (6 bases). CDR1 is WSHSY and CDR2 is SAAADI in the germline V gene. CDR3 length: 14 amino acids. The V gene lost 2 bases and the J gene lost 4 bases, with 11 bases spanning the gap. The CDR3 DNA reads as TGCGCCAGCAGTGAGCAGGGGCGGGTCACTGAAGCTTTCTTT. Amino acids: CASSEQGRVTEAFF.

The genes are TRBV28 and TRBJ2-5; D is unresolved. Germline CDR1 and CDR2: MDHEN and SYDVKM. The CDR3 covers 16 residues. V was shortened by 3 bases and J by 2 bases, with 16 bases between the two germline ends. The CDR3 DNA follows: TGTGCCAGCAGTTTTCGCTCTGCTAACCTTCAAGAGACCCAGTACTTC. Its protein is CASSFRSANLQETQYF.